This T cell receptor beta chain comes out of a study of control samples from healthy donors and cancer patients. Looked up from germline, CDR1 is SEHNR and CDR2 is FQNEAQ (reference sequence). The CDR3 runs to 14 residues. The ends lost 6 bases at V and 6 bases at J; junction bases unmatched: 5. Only in-frame clones appear in the TCRdb table, and some are missing; sequencing was by immunoSEQ multiplex PCR. The data show 99,000 or so clones, around 80% seen once. V usage is TRBV7-9 and J usage is TRBJ1-4, with 9 bases fitting TRBD1. The sequence came from a man aged 55 to 70 in good health. The sequenced material came from blood. The DNA for the CDR3 is TGTGCCAGCAGTCGGACAGGGGAATATGAAAAACTGTTTTTT. Encoded protein: CASSRTGEYEKLFF. Variable domain in full (rest from reference TRBV7-9 and TRBJ1-4): DTGVSQNPRHKITKRGQNVTFRCDPISEHNRLYWYRQTLGQGPEFLTYFQNEAQLEKSRLLSDRFSAERPKGSFSTLEIQRTEQGDSAMYLCASSRTGEYEKLFFGSGTQLSVL.